Listed below are T cell receptor beta chains from one sample, sequenced in a study of blood T cells in healthy people across ages. TCRdb recomputed calls from the 5' RACE reads with MiXCR, one row per CDR3 protein. In the table there are roughly 680,000 distinct CDR3 sequences, over 45% of which are singletons. Sequenced input: blood. Receptors were obtained from a woman aged 55 to 70 in good health. CDR3s include the opening cysteine and the closing phenylalanine or tryptophan. D genes are given only for firm matches. Not all rows give a size; the values are once, few, many and, for expanded clones, a class.

j_call d_call clone_size v_call cdr3_nt cdr3_aa
TRBJ1-2 . few TRBV7-8 TGTGCCAGCAGCTTTACAATGGCGTCTACGCTTTCCTTGGGCTACACCTTC CASSFTMASTLSLGYTF
TRBJ1-3 TRBD1 few TRBV2 TGTGCCAGCAGTGACCCAGGGGGCCGCTCTGGAAACACCATATATTTT CASSDPGGRSGNTIYF
TRBJ2-2 . . TRBV27 TGTGCCAGCACCTGGGGGCGGGGGCGCCTGAACACCGGGGAGCTGTTTTTT CASTWGRGRLNTGELFF
TRBJ2-3 TRBD2 . TRBV27 TGTGCCAGCAGCTCGCGGGAGACTAGCATAGATACGCAGTATTTT CASSSRETSIDTQYF
TRBJ1-1 . . TRBV7-2 TGTGCCAGCAGCAATATCGATGACGTAGAAGCTTTCTTT CASSNIDDVEAFF
TRBJ1-1 . . TRBV6-5 TGTGCCAGCAGTTACTCCGAGAACACTGAAGCTTTCTTT CASSYSENTEAFF
TRBJ2-5 . many TRBV12-3/TRBV12-4 TGTGCCAGCAGTTTGGGGACCGTAGAGACCCAGTACTTC CASSLGTVETQYF
TRBJ2-5 TRBD1 . TRBV11-2 TGTGCCAGCAGCTTTGTAGGGGGCGCCGGGACCCAGTACTTC CASSFVGGAGTQYF
TRBJ2-7 TRBD1 . TRBV5-6 TGTGCCAGCAGCCGGGACAGCTATGCCTACGAGCAGTACTTC CASSRDSYAYEQYF
TRBJ2-7 . . TRBV20-1 TGCAGTGCCGAAAATACGCAAATCTACGAGCAGTACTTC CSAENTQIYEQYF
TRBJ2-7 . . TRBV20-1 TGCAGTGCCGGAGAGGGGGTATACGGGCAGTACTTC CSAGEGVYGQYF
TRBJ2-3 TRBD1 . TRBV29-1 TGCAGCGTTTCCGGGACAGGGAGGCGCACAGATACGCAGTATTTT CSVSGTGRRTDTQYF
TRBJ2-1 TRBD2 . TRBV6-5 TGTGCCAGCAGTTACAGGGGTAGCGGGAGGGCCGGTCCCGATGAGCAGTTCTTC CASSYRGSGRAGPDEQFF
TRBJ2-4 TRBD1 . TRBV20-1 TGCAGTGCTGAGGGGGCTAGCACCAAAAACATTCAGTACTTC CSAEGASTKNIQYF
TRBJ1-1 TRBD1 . TRBV5-6 TGTGCCAGCAGCCCGGGACAGGGAATGGCCACTGAAGCTTTCTTT CASSPGQGMATEAFF
TRBJ1-6 . once TRBV27 TGTGCCAGCAGTGCCCAACAGGGAACGAGACGCTCCTATAATTCACCCCTCCACTTT CASSAQQGTRRSYNSPLHF
TRBJ1-1 . few TRBV20-1 TGCAGCACTAGCGGGGCGGGAGTCCCTGAAGCTTTCTTT CSTSGAGVPEAFF
TRBJ2-7 TRBD1 once TRBV20-1 TGCAGTGCTAGAGATCCCGGGACAGGACGCTCCTACGAGCAGTACTTC CSARDPGTGRSYEQYF
TRBJ2-3 TRBD2 . TRBV6-5 TGTGCCAGCAGGGGAGGGTTAGGCACAGATACGCAGTATTTT CASRGGLGTDTQYF
TRBJ1-2 TRBD1 . TRBV3-1 TGTGCCAACAGCACCCGACAGGGCGTACGATACGGCTATGGCTACACCTTC CANSTRQGVRYGYGYTF
TRBJ2-1 . . TRBV5-1 TGCGCCAGCAGCCTTGGATTCGGGGCGAGCGAGCAGTTCTTC CASSLGFGASEQFF
TRBJ2-5 TRBD2 . TRBV12-3/TRBV12-4 TGTGCCAGCAGTCGGACTAGCGCTAACCAAGGGACCCAGTACTTC CASSRTSANQGTQYF
TRBJ2-3 TRBD2 . TRBV20-1 TGCAGTGCTAGAGATATGGCTAGCGGGAGAGATACGCAGTATTTT CSARDMASGRDTQYF
TRBJ1-2 TRBD1 . TRBV7-3 TGTGCCAGCAGCTTAAAATCACAGGGGGTTGGCTACACCTTC CASSLKSQGVGYTF
TRBJ2-4 . few TRBV15 TGTGCCACCAGCAGAGGTGGTGCGGGACAAACTGAGCAGTACTTC CATSRGGAGQTEQYF
TRBJ2-7 TRBD2 . TRBV5-1 TGCGCCAGCAGACCCCACCTAGCGGAGTACTACGAGCAGTACTTC CASRPHLAEYYEQYF
TRBJ2-3 TRBD2 once TRBV20-1 TGCAGTGCTCAGTCTGACAGGACCGGGACTAGCTATTTAGATACGCAGTATTTT CSAQSDRTGTSYLDTQYF
TRBJ2-7 . . TRBV20-1 TGCAGTGCTAGACATCCGAGCTCCTACGAGCAGTACTTC CSARHPSSYEQYF
TRBJ2-7 TRBD2 . TRBV6-2/TRBV6-3 TGTGCCAGCAGTTACAAACTAGCGGGGACCTACGAGCAGTACTTC CASSYKLAGTYEQYF